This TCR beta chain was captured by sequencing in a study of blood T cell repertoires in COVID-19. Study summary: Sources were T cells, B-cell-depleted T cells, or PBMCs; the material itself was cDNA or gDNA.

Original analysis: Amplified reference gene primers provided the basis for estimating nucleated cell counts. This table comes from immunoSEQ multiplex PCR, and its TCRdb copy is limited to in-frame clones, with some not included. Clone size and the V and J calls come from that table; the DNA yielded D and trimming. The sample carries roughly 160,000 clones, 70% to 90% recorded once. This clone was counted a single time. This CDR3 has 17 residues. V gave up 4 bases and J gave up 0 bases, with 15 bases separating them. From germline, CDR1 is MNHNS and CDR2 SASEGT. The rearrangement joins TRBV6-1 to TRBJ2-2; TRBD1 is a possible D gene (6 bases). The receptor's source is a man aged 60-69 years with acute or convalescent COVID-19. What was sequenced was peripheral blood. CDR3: CASSGGRHPTNTGELFF. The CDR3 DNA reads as TGTGCCAGCAGTGGGGGGCGGCACCCAACGAACACCGGGGAGCTGTTTTTT.